A selection of T cell receptor beta chains follows, all from one sample in a study of shared clonotypes between healthy human individuals. The data were produced by immunoSEQ multiplex PCR, yet TCRdb's version contains in-frame clones alone and is incomplete. The repertoire consists of 490,000 or so clones, with 65% to 80% occurring once and the leading ten covering around 12%. Sequencing input: PBMCs. The receptors here all came from a woman aged 40-49 years in good health. Some clones in this sample may be carry-over from other donors' samples. The conserved cysteine and the conserved F or W are not part of the CDR3 here. D genes are given only for firm matches.

v_gene | d_gene | CDR3aa
TRBV29-1 | - | SVEDPRQFMNTEAF
TRBV29-1 | - | SVLGYEQY
TRBV29-1 | TRBD1 | SVELWTGRQETQY
TRBV30 | TRBD1 | AWTQGAYTEAF
TRBV4-3 | - | ASSQDGTGLVGKNIQY
TRBV28 | TRBD1 | ASRPTGTGGITEAF
TRBV4-3 | - | ASSQEGLRGDSYNEQF
TRBV4-1 | - | ASSSGGPPLH
TRBV7-2 | - | ASSFTGYEQY
TRBV7-2 | TRBD2 | ASSLAGGYTGELF